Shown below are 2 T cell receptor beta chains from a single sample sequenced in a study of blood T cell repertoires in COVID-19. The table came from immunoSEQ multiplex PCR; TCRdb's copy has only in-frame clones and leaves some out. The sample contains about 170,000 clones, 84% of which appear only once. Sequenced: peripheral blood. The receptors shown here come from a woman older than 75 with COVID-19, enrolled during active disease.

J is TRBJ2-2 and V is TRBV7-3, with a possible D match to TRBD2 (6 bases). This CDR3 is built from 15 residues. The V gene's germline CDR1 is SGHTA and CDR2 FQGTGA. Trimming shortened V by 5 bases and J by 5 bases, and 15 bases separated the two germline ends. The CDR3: CASSNTRGGTGELFF. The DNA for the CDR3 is TGTGCCAGCAGCAACACCCGTGGAGGGACCGGGGAGCTGTTTTTT.

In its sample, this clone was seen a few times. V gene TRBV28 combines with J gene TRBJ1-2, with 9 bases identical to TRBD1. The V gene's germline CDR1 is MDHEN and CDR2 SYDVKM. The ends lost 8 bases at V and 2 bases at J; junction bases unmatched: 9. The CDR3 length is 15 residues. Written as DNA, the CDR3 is TGTGCCAGCCAACAGGGGGCGCCTTTAAACTATGGCTACACCTTC. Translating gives CASQQGAPLNYGYTF.